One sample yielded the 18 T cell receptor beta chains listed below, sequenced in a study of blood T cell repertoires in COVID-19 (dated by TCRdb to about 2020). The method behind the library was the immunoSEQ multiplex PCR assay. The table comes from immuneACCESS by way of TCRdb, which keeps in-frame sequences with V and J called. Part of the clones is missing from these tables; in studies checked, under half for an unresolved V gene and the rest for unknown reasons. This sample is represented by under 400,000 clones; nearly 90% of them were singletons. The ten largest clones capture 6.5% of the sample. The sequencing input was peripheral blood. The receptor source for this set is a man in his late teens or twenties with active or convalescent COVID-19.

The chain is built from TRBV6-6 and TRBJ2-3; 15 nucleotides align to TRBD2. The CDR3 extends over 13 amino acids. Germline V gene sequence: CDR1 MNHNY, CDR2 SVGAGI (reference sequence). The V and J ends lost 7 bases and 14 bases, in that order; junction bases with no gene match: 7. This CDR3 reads CASTSGLAGGWYF. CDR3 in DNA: TGTGCCAGCACCTCGGGACTAGCGGGGGGATGGTATTTT.

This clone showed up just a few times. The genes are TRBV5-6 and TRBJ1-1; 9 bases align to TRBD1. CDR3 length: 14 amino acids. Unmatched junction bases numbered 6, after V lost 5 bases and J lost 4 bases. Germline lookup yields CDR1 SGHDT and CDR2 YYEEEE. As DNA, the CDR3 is TGTGCCAGCAGGAGGACAGGGGAGGGCACTGAAGCTTTCTTT. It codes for CASRRTGEGTEAFF.

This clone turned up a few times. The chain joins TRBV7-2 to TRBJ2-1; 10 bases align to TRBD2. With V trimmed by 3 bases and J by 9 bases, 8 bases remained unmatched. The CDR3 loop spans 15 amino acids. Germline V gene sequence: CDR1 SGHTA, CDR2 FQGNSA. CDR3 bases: TGTGCCAGCAGCTTTCGGCCTAGCGGGGGTGGTGAGCAGTTCTTC. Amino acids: CASSFRPSGGGEQFF.

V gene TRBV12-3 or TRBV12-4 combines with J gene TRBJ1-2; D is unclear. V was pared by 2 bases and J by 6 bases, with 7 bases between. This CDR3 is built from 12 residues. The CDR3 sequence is CASSLIGNGYTF. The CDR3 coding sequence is TGTGCCAGCAGTTTAATCGGTAATGGCTACACCTTC.

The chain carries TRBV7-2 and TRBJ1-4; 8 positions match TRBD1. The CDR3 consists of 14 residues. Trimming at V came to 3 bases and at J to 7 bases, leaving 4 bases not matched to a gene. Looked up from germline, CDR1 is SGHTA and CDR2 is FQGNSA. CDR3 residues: CASSLAGGGEKLFF. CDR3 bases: TGTGCCAGCAGCTTGGCAGGGGGCGGTGAAAAACTGTTTTTT.

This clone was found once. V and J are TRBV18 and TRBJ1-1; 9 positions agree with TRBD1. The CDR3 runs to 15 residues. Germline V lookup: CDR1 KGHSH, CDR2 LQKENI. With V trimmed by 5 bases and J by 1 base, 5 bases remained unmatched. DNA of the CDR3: TGTGCCAGCTCAGCCGGGGGACAGGGGAACACTGAAGCTTTCTTT. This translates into CASSAGGQGNTEAFF.

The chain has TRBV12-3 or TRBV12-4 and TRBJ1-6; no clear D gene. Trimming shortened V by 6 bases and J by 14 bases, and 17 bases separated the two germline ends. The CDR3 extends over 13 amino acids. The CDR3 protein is CASSTLSTGSLHF. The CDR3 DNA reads TGTGCCAGCAGCACCCTCTCGACCGGGTCCCTCCACTTT.

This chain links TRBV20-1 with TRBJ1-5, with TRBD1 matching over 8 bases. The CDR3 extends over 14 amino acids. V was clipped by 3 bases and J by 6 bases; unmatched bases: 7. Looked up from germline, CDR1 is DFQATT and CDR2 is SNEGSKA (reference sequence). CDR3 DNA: TGCAGTGCTAGTTGGACAGGGCCCGGTCAGCCCCAGCATTTT. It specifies CSASWTGPGQPQHF.

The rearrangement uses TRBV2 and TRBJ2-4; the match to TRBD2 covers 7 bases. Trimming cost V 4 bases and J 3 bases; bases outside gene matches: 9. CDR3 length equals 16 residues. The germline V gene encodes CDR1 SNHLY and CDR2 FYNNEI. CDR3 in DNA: TGTGCCAGCAGTGCCCCGTGGGGGGGGGACAAAAACATTCAGTACTTC. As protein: CASSAPWGGDKNIQYF.

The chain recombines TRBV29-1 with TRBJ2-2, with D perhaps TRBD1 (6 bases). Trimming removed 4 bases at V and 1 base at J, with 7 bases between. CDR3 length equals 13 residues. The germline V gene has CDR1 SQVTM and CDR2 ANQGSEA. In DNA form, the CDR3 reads TGCAGCGTTGGACAGGTGAACACCGGGGAGCTGTTTTTT. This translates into CSVGQVNTGELFF.

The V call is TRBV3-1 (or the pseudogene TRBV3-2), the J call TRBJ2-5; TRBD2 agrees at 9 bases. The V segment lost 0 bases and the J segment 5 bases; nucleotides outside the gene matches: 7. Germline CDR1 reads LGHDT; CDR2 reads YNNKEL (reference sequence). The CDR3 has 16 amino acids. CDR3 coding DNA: TGTGCCAGCAGCCAAGATCCTAGCGGGGCAGGTGAGACCCAGTACTTC. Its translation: CASSQDPSGAGETQYF.

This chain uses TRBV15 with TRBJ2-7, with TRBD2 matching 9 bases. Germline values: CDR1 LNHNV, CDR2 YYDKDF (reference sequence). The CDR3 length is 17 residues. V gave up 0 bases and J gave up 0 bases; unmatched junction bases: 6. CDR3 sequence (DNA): TGTGCCACCAGCAGAGATCGTAGCGGGAGAAACTCCTACGAGCAGTACTTC. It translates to CATSRDRSGRNSYEQYF.

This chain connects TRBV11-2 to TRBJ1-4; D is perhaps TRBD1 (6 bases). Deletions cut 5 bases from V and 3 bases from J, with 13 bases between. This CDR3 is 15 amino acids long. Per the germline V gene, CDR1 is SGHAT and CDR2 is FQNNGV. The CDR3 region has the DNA TGTGCCAGCAGCCCAAGCACAGGGTCTAATGAAAAACTGTTTTTT. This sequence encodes CASSPSTGSNEKLFF.

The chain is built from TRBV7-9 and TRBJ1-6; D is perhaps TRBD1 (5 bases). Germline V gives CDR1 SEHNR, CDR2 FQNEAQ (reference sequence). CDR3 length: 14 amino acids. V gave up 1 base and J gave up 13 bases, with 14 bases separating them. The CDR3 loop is CASSLVGGSHPLHF. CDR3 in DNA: TGTGCCAGCAGCTTAGTCGGGGGTTCTCACCCCCTCCACTTT.

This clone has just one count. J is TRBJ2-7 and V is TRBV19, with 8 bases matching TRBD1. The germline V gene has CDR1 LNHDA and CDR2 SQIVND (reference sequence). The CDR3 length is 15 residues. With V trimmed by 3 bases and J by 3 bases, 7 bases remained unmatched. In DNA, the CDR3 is TGTGCCAGTAGTATCGGACAGGGCGGAAACTACGAGCAGTACTTC. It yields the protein CASSIGQGGNYEQYF.

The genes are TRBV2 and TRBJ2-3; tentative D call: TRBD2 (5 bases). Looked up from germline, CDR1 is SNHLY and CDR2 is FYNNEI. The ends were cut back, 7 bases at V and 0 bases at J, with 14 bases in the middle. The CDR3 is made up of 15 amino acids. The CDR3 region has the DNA TGTGCCAGCATGAATGGTCGGGATAGCACAGATACGCAGTATTTT. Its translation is CASMNGRDSTDTQYF.

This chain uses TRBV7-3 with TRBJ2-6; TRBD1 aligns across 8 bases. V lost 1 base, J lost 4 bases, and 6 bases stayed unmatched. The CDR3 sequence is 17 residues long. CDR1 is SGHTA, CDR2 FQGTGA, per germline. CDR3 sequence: CASSLRQGAPGANVLTF. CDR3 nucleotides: TGTGCCAGCAGCTTAAGGCAGGGGGCGCCAGGGGCCAACGTCCTGACTTTC.

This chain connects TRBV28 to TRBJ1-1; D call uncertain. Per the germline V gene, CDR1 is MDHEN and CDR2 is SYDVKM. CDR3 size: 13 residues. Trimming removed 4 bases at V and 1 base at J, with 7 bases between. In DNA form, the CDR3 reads TGTGCCAGCAGTTATACTGAGAACACTGAAGCTTTCTTT. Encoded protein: CASSYTENTEAFF.